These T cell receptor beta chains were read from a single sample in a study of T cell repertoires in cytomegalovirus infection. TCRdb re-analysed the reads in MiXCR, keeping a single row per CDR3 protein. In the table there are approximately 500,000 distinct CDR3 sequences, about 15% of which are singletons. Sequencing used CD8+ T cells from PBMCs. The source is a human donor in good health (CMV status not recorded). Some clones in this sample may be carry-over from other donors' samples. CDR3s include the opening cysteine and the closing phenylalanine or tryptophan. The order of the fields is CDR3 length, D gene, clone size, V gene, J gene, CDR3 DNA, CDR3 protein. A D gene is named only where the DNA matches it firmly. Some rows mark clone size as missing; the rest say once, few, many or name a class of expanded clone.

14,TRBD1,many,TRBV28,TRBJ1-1,TGTGCCAGCAGCCCCAGACAGGGCGTAACTGAAGCTTTCTTT,CASSPRQGVTEAFF
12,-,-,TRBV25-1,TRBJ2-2,TGTGCCAGCAGTGAGCTTATATGGGAGCTGTTTTTT,CASSELIWELFF
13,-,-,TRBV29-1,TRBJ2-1,TGCAGCGCGTTCGGGACTTCCTACAATGAGCAGTTCTTC,CSAFGTSYNEQFF
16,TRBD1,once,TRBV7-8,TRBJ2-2,TGTGCCAGCAGCTTAGTATCGGACAGGACCACCGGGGAGCTTTTTTTT,CASSLVSDRTTGELFF
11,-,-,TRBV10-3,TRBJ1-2,TGTGCCATCAGTGATGGGGGTGGCTACACCTTC,CAISDGGGYTF
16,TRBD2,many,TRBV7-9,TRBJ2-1,TGTGCCAGCAGCCCCCGGGGGGGGGGGCGTTTCAATGAGCAGTTCTTC,CASSPRGGGRFNEQFF
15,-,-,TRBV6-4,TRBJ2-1,TGTGCCAGAAGTGACTCTAGCTGGAGCTACAATGAGCAGTTCTTC,CARSDSSWSYNEQFF
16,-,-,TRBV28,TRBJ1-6,TGTGCCAGCAGCAAAACCGCCGGGAGGGCTAATTCACCCCTCCACTTT,CASSKTAGRANSPLHF
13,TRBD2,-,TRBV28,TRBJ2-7,TGTCCCAGCAGTTTGCGGGGGGACTACGAGCAGTACTTC,CPSSLRGDYEQYF
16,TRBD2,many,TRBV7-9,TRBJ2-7,TGTGCCAGCAGCTCCCAGACTAGCGGGCGTTTAAAGGAGCAGTACTTC,CASSSQTSGRLKEQYF
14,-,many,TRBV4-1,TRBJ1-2,TGCGCCAGCAGCCAAAGTCTCGGGACGGGCGGCTACACCTTC,CASSQSLGTGGYTF
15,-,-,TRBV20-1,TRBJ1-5,TGCAGTGCTCGACAATCAGGGAATAGCAATCAGCCCCAGCATTTT,CSARQSGNSNQPQHF
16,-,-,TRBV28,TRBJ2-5,TGTGCCAGCAGTTCCCCCCTCGGATGGGAACAAGAGACCCAGTACTTC,CASSSPLGWEQETQYF
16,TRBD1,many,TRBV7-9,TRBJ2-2,TGTGCCAGCAGCTCTCCGACAGGGCCAGAGTACGGGGAGCTGTTTTTT,CASSSPTGPEYGELFF
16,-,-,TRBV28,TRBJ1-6,TGTGCCAGCACGGGGGGGAGGGTGGAATATAATTCACCCCTCCACTTT,CASTGGRVEYNSPLHF
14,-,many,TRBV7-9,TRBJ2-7,TGTGCCAGCAGCTTAGGACTTACGCCGGGCGAGCAGTACTTC,CASSLGLTPGEQYF
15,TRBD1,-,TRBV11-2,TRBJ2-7,TGTGCCAGCAGTACGGACAGGGCTAGATTCTACGAGCAGTACTTC,CASSTDRARFYEQYF
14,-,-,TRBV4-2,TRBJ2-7,TGTGCCAGCAGCCAAGATGGGTTATCGTACGAGCAGTACTTC,CASSQDGLSYEQYF
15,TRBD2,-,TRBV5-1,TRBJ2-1,TGCGCCAGCAGCTTGGGTGTAGCGGGAGACAATGAGCAGTTCTTC,CASSLGVAGDNEQFF
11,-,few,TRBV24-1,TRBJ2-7,TGTGCCACCAGTGTACACGGCGAGCAGTACTTC,CATSVHGEQYF
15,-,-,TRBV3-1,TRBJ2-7,TGTGCCAGCAGCCCCGGACAGTCGAGCTCCTACGAGCAGTACTTC,CASSPGQSSSYEQYF
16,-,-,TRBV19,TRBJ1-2,TGTGCCAGTAGTGTCCCGTGGGGGGCTGCGGACTATGGCTACACCTTC,CASSVPWGAADYGYTF
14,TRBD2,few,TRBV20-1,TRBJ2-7,TGCAGTGCTAGAGATCGGGAGGGAGGCTACGAGCAGTACTTC,CSARDREGGYEQYF
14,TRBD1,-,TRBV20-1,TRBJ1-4,TGCAGTGCTAGCGAAACAGGGGGGAGTGAAAAACTGTTTTTT,CSASETGGSEKLFF
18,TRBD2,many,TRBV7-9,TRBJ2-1,TGTGCCAGCAGCCAGGGGACTAGCGGGGTCAGCTCCTACAATGAGCAGTTCTTC,CASSQGTSGVSSYNEQFF
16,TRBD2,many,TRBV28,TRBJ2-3,TGTGCCAGCAGTTTAGGGACTAGCGGGATTCTGGATACGCAGTATTTT,CASSLGTSGILDTQYF
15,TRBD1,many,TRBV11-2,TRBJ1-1,TGTGCCAGCAGCACCGGACAGGGTTCGAACACTGAAGCTTTCTTT,CASSTGQGSNTEAFF
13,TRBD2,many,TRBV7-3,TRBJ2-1,TGTGCCAGCAGCCCAGCGGGAGAGAATGAGCAGTTCTTC,CASSPAGENEQFF
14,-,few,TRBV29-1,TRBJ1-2,TGCAGCGTTGAATCACAAACAGTACACTATGGCTACACCTTC,CSVESQTVHYGYTF
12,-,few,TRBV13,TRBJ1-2,TGTGCCAGCAGCTTAGATACCTATGGCTACACCTTC,CASSLDTYGYTF
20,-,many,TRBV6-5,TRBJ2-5,TGTGCCAGCAGTTACTCGCGGGAAGGGAACTCCCTCCCAGGAGGAGAGACCCAGTACTTC,CASSYSREGNSLPGGETQYF
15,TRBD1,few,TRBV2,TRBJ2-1,TGTGCCAGCAGTCCGGACAGGGGTCTCGACAATGAGCAGTTCTTC,CASSPDRGLDNEQFF
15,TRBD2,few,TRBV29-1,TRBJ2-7,TGCAGCGTTGAATTAGCGGGAGGGTCCGCCTACGAGCAGTACTTC,CSVELAGGSAYEQYF
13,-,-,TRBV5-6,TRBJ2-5,TGTGCCAGCAGCAAAGCTGTCCAAGAGACCCAGTACTTC,CASSKAVQETQYF
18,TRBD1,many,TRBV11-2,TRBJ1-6,TGTGCCAGCAGCCAATGGCCCGGACGGACAGGGGGAAATTCACCCCTCCACTTT,CASSQWPGRTGGNSPLHF
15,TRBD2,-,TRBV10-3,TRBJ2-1,TGTGCCATCCTTGCGGGGGGGCCTCTAGACAATGAGCAGTTCTTC,CAILAGGPLDNEQFF
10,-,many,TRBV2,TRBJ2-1,TGTGCCAGCTTGGACAATGAGCAGTTCTTC,CASLDNEQFF
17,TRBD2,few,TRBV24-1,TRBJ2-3,TGTGCCACCAGTGATCTCTCTAGCGGGAGCAGCACAGATACGCAGTATTTT,CATSDLSSGSSTDTQYF
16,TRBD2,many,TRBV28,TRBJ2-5,TGTGCCAGCAGTTGGACTAGCGGGAGGGCCCGGGAGACCCAGTACTTC,CASSWTSGRARETQYF
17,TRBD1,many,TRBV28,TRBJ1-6,TGTGCCAGCAGTACAAGGGACAGGTCCCTTTCGGATTCACCCCTCCACTTT,CASSTRDRSLSDSPLHF
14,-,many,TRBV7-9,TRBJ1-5,TGTGCCAGCAGCCGCGTTGGGGGCAATCAGCCCCAGCATTTT,CASSRVGGNQPQHF
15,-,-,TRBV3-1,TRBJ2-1,TGTGCCAGCAGCCAATCCCAGGGTTTCTACAATGAGCAGTTCTTC,CASSQSQGFYNEQFF
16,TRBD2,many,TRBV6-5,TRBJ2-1,TGTGCCAGCAGTTATGGAGCGGGAGGGTCCTACAATGAGCAGTTCTTC,CASSYGAGGSYNEQFF
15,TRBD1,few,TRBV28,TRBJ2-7,TGTGCCAGCAGGGCCGCGGGACAGGGGGGAGGGGAGCAGTACTTC,CASRAAGQGGGEQYF
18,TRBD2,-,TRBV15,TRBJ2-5,TGTGCCACCAGCTCGGGACTAGCGGGGTGGACCGACCAAGAGACCCAGTACTTC,CATSSGLAGWTDQETQYF
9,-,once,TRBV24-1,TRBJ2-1,TGTGCCACCAAGATGGGGCAGTTCTTC,CATKMGQFF
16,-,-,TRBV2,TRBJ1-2,TGTGCCAGCAGTGAAGCGTACCTCGGGATTAACTATGGCTACACCTTC,CASSEAYLGINYGYTF